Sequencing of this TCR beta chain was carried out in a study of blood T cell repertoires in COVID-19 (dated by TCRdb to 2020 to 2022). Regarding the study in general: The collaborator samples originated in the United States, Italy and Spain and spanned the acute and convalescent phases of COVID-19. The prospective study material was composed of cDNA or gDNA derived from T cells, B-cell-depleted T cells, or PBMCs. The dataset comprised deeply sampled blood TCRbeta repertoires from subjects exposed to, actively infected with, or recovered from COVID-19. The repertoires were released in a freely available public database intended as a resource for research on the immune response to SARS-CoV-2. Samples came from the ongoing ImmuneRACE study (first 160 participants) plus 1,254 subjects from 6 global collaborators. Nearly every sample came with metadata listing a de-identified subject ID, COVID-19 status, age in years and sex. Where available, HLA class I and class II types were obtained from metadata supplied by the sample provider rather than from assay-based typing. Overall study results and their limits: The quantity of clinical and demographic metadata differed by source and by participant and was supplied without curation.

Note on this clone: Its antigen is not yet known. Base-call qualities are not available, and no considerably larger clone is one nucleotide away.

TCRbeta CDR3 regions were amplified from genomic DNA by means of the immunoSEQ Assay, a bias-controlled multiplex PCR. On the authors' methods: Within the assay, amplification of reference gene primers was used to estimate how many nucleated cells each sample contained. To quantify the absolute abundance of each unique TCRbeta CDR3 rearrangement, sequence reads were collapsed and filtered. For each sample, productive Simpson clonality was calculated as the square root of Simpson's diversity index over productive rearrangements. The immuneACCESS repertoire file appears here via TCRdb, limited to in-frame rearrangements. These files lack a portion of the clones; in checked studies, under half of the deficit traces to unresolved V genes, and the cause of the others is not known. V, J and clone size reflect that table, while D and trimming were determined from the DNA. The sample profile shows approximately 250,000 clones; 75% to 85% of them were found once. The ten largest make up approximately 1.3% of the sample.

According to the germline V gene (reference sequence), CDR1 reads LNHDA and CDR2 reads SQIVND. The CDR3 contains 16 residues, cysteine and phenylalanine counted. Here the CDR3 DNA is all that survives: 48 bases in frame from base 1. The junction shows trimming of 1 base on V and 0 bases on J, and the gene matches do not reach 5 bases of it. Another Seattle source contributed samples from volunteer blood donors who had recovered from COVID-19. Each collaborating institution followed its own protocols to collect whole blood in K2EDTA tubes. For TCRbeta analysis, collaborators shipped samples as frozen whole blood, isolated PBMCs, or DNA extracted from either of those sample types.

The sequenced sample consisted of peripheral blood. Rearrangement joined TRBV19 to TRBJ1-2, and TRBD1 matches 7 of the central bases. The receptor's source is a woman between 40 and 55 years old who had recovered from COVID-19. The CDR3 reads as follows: CASSIVGQEANYGYTF. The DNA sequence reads TGTGCCAGTAGTATAGTAGGACAGGAAGCTAACTATGGCTACACCTTC.